A selection of T cell receptor beta chains follows, all from one sample in a study of CD8 T cells in Susac syndrome. MiXCR, run by TCRdb on the immunoSEQ multiplex PCR reads, gives a single entry per CDR3 protein. Of around 130,000 distinct CDR3 sequences listed, under 95% are singletons. The source material was CD8+ T cells from PBMCs. The receptors originated from a human donor with multiple sclerosis. CDR3s include the opening cysteine and the closing phenylalanine or tryptophan. Each record gives: V gene, CDR3 protein.

TRBV29-1 CSGQDGAGVEQFF
TRBV12-3/TRBV12-4 CASSLGQEYRKTQYF
TRBV29-1 CSVDFGAEAFF
TRBV6-5 CASSYDWTGLKADTQYF
TRBV27 CASRPWGLGVYEQYF
TRBV28 CASSLSAGYTDTQYF
TRBV5-1 CASSLEGGDGYTF
TRBV7-9 CASSLLTLSADTQYF
TRBV11-3 CASSSRTGTGELFF
TRBV5-1 CASSVGTGMLSGELFF
TRBV5-6 CASSVSEAPLEAFF
TRBV5-6 CASSSGSGPEAFF
TRBV6-5 CASSYGGGAYEQYF
TRBV4-2 CASSHPGELAGLLSYNEQFF
TRBV6-6 CASSLGLAGTYEQYF
TRBV30 CAFNEQFF
TRBV2 CASLGTEQKEQYF
TRBV7-9 CADRTGRHGELFF
TRBV29-1 CSVAEGRSYEQYF